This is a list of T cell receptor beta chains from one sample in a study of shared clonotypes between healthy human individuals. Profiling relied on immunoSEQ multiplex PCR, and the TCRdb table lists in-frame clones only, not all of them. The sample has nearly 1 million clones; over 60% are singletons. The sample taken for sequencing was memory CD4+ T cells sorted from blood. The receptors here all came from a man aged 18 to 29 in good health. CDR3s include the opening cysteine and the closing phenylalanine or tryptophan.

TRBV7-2,CASRAYKGPDTQYF
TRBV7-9,CASSRSTQGEGYF
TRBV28,CASQGAPRDGYTF
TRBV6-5,CASSRDWRMANEQYF
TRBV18,CASSPIGSSTGELFF
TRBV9,CASSSTVGNTIYF
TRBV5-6,CASSGGRNNEQFF
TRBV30,CAWSGVRGNEKLFF
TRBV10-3,CATWDRSEGETQYF
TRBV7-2,CASSDTTGRWDTQYF
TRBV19,CASSIVDTGYTF
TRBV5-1,CASSPLISGANVLTF
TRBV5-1,CASSPGTSGNQETQYF
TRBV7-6,CASSSAPKWDFDNEQFF
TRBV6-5,CASSSKNRGSTDTQYF
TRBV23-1,CASSPSRNQPQHF
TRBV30,CAWSGLLAGGNEQFF
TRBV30,CAWSKGERGETQYF
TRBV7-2,CASSSLGQTYNEQFF
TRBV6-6,CASTLQGYTEAFF
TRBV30,CAWSSVAYEQYF
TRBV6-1,CASRGALSSYEQYF
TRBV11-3,CASSLSGGPLHF
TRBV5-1,CASSWTGGRDAFF
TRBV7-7,CASSLAGSNTGELFF
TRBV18,CASSPEGGNTEAFF
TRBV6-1,CASSALEAQPQHF
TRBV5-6,CASSGYGNTEAFF
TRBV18,CASSPDQPQHF
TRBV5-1,CASSLQAGENGYTF
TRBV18,CASSPRVADTDTQYF
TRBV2,CASSEGGVYPGNTIYF
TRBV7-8,CASSEGLAGGTPYNEQFF
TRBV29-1,CSVEQQGARNTIYF
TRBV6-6,CASRGRGDGTEAFF
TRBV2,CASSASQGYEQYF
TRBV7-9,CASSWGSGSTDTQYF
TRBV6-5,CASRPTGVGNQPQHF
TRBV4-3,CASSPTNLKTGDGYTF
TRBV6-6,CASSGQGQSGANVLTF
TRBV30,CAWGGGSPLHF
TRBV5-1,CASSLNPGTPNGVF
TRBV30,CAWSGLAGEVGTDTQYF
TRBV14,CASSEAQGRNEQFF
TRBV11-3,CASSLDIYRYYGYTF
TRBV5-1,CASRGSTGAYNEQFF
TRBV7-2,CASSWTSYNEQFF
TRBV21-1,CASSKGIQPYEQYF